The T cell receptor (beta chain) under discussion was sequenced for a study of blood T cell repertoires in COVID-19 (dated by TCRdb to between 2020 and 2021). For the wider study: Collaborator samples came from the United States, Italy and Spain and covered acute and convalescent phases of COVID-19. The prospective study material was composed of cDNA or gDNA derived from T cells, B-cell-depleted T cells, or PBMCs. The dataset comprised deeply sampled blood TCRbeta repertoires from subjects exposed to, actively infected with, or recovered from COVID-19. Nearly every sample came with metadata listing a de-identified subject ID, COVID-19 status, age in years and sex. HLA class I and class II types, where available, came from metadata supplied by the sample provider rather than from assay-based typing. The repertoires were released in a freely available public database meant as a resource for research on the immune response to SARS-CoV-2. The samples were drawn from two sources: the first 160 participants of the ongoing ImmuneRACE study, and 950 to 1,500 subjects contributed by 6 global collaborators. The paper's findings and limits, for the study overall: The amount of clinical and demographic metadata varied by source and participant and was provided uncurated.

TCRbeta CDR3 regions were amplified from genomic DNA by means of the immunoSEQ Assay, a bias-controlled multiplex PCR. Turning to the authors' computational methods: The number of nucleated cells in each sample was estimated by amplification of reference gene primers within the assay. To quantify the absolute abundance of each unique TCRbeta CDR3 rearrangement, sequence reads were collapsed and filtered. For each sample, productive Simpson clonality was calculated as the square root of Simpson's diversity index across productive rearrangements. Not all clones reach the TCRdb copy of this immuneACCESS table, which keeps in-frame sequences only. Checked studies attribute under half of the gap to unresolved V genes and leave the rest unexplained. Clone size and the V and J calls come from that table; the DNA yielded D and trimming. The sample yields approximately 150,000 clones; roughly 84% were counted once. The top ten hold around 1.1% of the sample.

With respect to this clone: The antigen it binds to is not known. No quality values exist for individual bases; no much larger clone is one base distant.

Whole blood was collected in K2EDTA tubes by collaborating institutions according to the institutions' own protocols. For TCRbeta analysis, collaborators shipped samples as frozen whole blood, isolated PBMCs, or DNA extracted from either of those sample types. The CDR3 starts with the cysteine, ends with the phenylalanine, and has 15 residues. Kept here is only the CDR3 DNA, which spans 45 bases and is read in frame from base 1. The sequenced sample consisted of peripheral blood. This sequence was found in a middle-aged man with acute or convalescent COVID-19. The rearranged segments are TRBV21-1 and TRBJ1-3; the tabulated D call, TRBD1, remains unverified against the DNA. TRBV21-1 constitutes a pseudogene. The sequence in DNA is TGTGCCAGTGGCCTAGGGGGTAATTCTGGAAACACCATATATTTT. Translated, it gives CASGLGGNSGNTIYF.